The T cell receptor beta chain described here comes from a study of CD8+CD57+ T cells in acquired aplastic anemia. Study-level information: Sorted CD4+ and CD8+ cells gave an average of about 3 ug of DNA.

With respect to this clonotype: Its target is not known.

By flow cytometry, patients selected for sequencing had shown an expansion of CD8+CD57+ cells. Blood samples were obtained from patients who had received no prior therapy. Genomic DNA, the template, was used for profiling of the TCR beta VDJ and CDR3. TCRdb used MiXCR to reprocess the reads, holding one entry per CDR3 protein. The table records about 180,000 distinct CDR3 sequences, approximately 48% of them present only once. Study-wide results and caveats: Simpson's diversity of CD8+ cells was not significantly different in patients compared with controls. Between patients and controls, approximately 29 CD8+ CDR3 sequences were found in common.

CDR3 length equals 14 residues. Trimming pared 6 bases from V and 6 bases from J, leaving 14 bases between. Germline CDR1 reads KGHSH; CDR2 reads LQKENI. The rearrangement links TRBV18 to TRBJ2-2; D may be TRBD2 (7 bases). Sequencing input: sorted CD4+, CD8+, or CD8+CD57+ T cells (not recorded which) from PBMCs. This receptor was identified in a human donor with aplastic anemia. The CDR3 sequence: CASSPRGAAGELFF. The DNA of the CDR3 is TGTGCCAGCTCGCCCCGGGGGGCCGCCGGGGAGCTGTTTTTT.